A selection of T cell receptor beta chains follows, all from one sample in a study of post-analysis software for immune sequencing data. Each CDR3 protein gets one entry after TCRdb re-called the PCR reads with MiXCR. The data hold hundreds of thousands of distinct CDR3 sequences, with 59% observed a single time. Sequencing was carried out using blood. These receptors all come from a girl aged 2-10 years with multiple sclerosis. Both conserved end residues are part of each CDR3. A D gene is named only where the DNA matches it firmly. A clone size is listed for some rows: how often the clone was seen (once, few, many), or a class if it is expanded.

D	V	J	size	DNA	CDR3
NA	TRBV24-1	TRBJ1-5	NA	TGTGCCACCAGTGATCCCGGTCAGCCCCAGCATTTT	CATSDPGQPQHF
TRBD1	TRBV6-2/TRBV6-3	TRBJ2-3	few	TGTGCCAGCAGTTATCCGGACAGGGGGCGCCCAGATACGCAGTATTTT	CASSYPDRGRPDTQYF
NA	TRBV14	TRBJ1-2	NA	TGTGCCAGCAGCCAAGAAACTCCCCTCGCAGGGTACGTGGATGGCTACACCTTC	CASSQETPLAGYVDGYTF
NA	TRBV12-3/TRBV12-4	TRBJ1-4	NA	TGTGCCAGCAGTTTACCGCCGTTCGAACTGTTTTTT	CASSLPPFELFF
TRBD1	TRBV7-2	TRBJ1-2	NA	TGTGCCAGCAGCTTAGAGACAGGGGAGGGCTATGGCTACACCTTC	CASSLETGEGYGYTF
TRBD1	TRBV5-1	TRBJ2-7	NA	TGCGCCAGCAGTGACCCCGGACAGGGAGCCTACGAGCAGTACTTC	CASSDPGQGAYEQYF
TRBD1	TRBV6-2/TRBV6-3	TRBJ2-5	NA	TGTGCCAGCAGTCACTCCGGACAGGGTGCGTGGGAGACCCAGTACTTC	CASSHSGQGAWETQYF
TRBD2	TRBV5-1	TRBJ2-7	NA	TGCGCCAGCAGCTTGGCTTCGCGGGAGGGGTGGGGCGAGCAGTACTTC	CASSLASREGWGEQYF
TRBD2	TRBV20-1	TRBJ2-7	few	TGCAGTGCTCGGGTAGCGGGAGGGCACTACGAGCAGTACTTC	CSARVAGGHYEQYF
NA	TRBV5-1	TRBJ2-1	NA	TGCGCCAGCAGCTACGGGACAACATCATTCAATGAGCAGTTCTTC	CASSYGTTSFNEQFF
NA	TRBV7-2	TRBJ2-7	NA	TGTGCCAGCAGCGCTAACCCCTACGAGCAGTACTTC	CASSANPYEQYF
TRBD1	TRBV7-2	TRBJ1-1	once	TGTGCCAGCAGCTTTAAACAGGGGCTAATGAACACTGAAGCTTTCTTT	CASSFKQGLMNTEAFF
TRBD1	TRBV11-2	TRBJ2-1	NA	TGTGCCAGCATCCTTGACAGGGGGACCCACAATGAGCAGTTCTTC	CASILDRGTHNEQFF
NA	TRBV7-2	TRBJ1-2	NA	TGTGCCAGCACCACGGGGCAGAAGAACTATGGCTACACCTTC	CASTTGQKNYGYTF
TRBD1	TRBV10-3	TRBJ2-4	NA	TGTGCCATCAGTGAGTCACGGGCAGGGGGCTCGTCGCAGTACTTC	CAISESRAGGSSQYF
NA	TRBV12-3/TRBV12-4	TRBJ1-2	NA	TGTGCCAGCAGTTTACTCCCGAGCTATGGCTACACCTTC	CASSLLPSYGYTF
TRBD2	TRBV3-1	TRBJ2-1	NA	TGTGCCAGCAGCCATGGTGAGGCTAGCGGGGGGTACAATGAGCAGTTCTTC	CASSHGEASGGYNEQFF
NA	TRBV12-3/TRBV12-4	TRBJ2-5	NA	TGTGCCAGCCGAAGGGGGCTAGCGGAACGGGAGACCCAGTACTTC	CASRRGLAERETQYF
TRBD1	TRBV12-3/TRBV12-4	TRBJ1-1	few	TGTGCCAGCAGTCCGCAGGACAGGGAGGCTGAAGCTTTCTTT	CASSPQDREAEAFF
TRBD2	TRBV7-2	TRBJ2-3	NA	TGTGCCAGCAGCTTAGAGGCGGGAGGAGTCAGCACAGATACGCAGTATTTT	CASSLEAGGVSTDTQYF
NA	TRBV4-1	TRBJ2-1	NA	TGCGCCAGCAGCGGTCGTAGAACGAGCTCCTACAATGAGCAGTTCTTC	CASSGRRTSSYNEQFF
TRBD1	TRBV29-1	TRBJ2-1	NA	TGCAGCGTTCAAATTTCGACAGGGGTTGGTGAGCAGTTCTTC	CSVQISTGVGEQFF
TRBD1	TRBV7-9	TRBJ1-2	NA	TGTGCCAGCAGAATACAGGGGGAAGGCTACACCTTC	CASRIQGEGYTF
TRBD2	TRBV29-1	TRBJ2-5	NA	TGCAGCGTTGAAGATAGAAGCCTAGCGGGGGATGAGACCCAGTACTTC	CSVEDRSLAGDETQYF
TRBD1	TRBV11-2	TRBJ2-5	NA	TGTGCCAGCAGCAAGGGACAGTGGGAGACCCAGTACTTC	CASSKGQWETQYF
NA	TRBV5-1	TRBJ2-1	NA	TGCGCCAGCAGCCTCCTGCAGTACGAGCAGTTCTTC	CASSLLQYEQFF
NA	TRBV20-1	TRBJ2-5	few	TGCAGTGCTAGGGTAGGGACCCAAGAGACCCAGTACTTC	CSARVGTQETQYF
NA	TRBV12-3/TRBV12-4	TRBJ2-3	few	TGTGCCAGCAGGTGGCCCGCGGGAGATACGCAGTATTTT	CASRWPAGDTQYF
NA	TRBV10-1	TRBJ2-1	few	TGCGCCCTAGGGACACGGGACGCTTACAATGAGCAGTTCTTC	CALGTRDAYNEQFF
NA	TRBV29-1	TRBJ1-2	NA	TGCAGCGTTGGGGGATCCGGTGGCTACACCTTC	CSVGGSGGYTF
TRBD1	TRBV10-3	TRBJ2-1	NA	TGTGCCATCAGTGAGTCAGGACAGGGGTCCTACAATGAGCAGTTCTTC	CAISESGQGSYNEQFF
NA	TRBV4-3	TRBJ1-4	NA	TGCGCCAGCAGCAAGGCATGGACGCCTAATGAAAAACTGTTTTTT	CASSKAWTPNEKLFF
TRBD1	TRBV5-4	TRBJ1-2	NA	TGTGTCAGCAGCTTGCAGGGGGCGCTTGGCTACACCTTC	CVSSLQGALGYTF
TRBD1	TRBV3-1	TRBJ2-5	many	TGTGCCAGCAGCCCAGGGACAGTACGGAAGACCCAGTACTTC	CASSPGTVRKTQYF
NA	TRBV7-9	TRBJ2-5	NA	TGTGCCAGCAGCGTAGCCTCCGGCATCCAAGAGACCCAGTACTTC	CASSVASGIQETQYF
NA	TRBV6-5	TRBJ2-4	NA	TGTGCCAGCAGACCCGACAGGGACTACATTCAGTACTTC	CASRPDRDYIQYF
NA	TRBV10-3	TRBJ2-1	few	TGTGCCATCAGAGAGCCTAAGACGACAGGTTCCTACAATGAGCAGTTCTTC	CAIREPKTTGSYNEQFF
TRBD2	TRBV7-9	TRBJ2-4	once	TGTGCCAGCAGCGTACTAGCGGAAGAAAACATTCAGTACTTC	CASSVLAEENIQYF
NA	TRBV7-9	TRBJ2-5	NA	TGTGCCAGCAGATTCGGCGGGGCAGAGACCCAGTACTTC	CASRFGGAETQYF
NA	TRBV6-2/TRBV6-3	TRBJ2-5	NA	TGTGCCAGCAGTTATACTACCCGAGAGACCCAGTACTTC	CASSYTTRETQYF
TRBD1	TRBV9	TRBJ2-1	NA	TGTGCCAGCAGCGGGGGGGGACAGGGCTACAATGAGCAGTTCTTC	CASSGGGQGYNEQFF
TRBD2	TRBV12-3/TRBV12-4	TRBJ2-3	NA	TGTGCCAGCAGTTTCCAGCGGGGAGGCACAGATACGCAGTATTTT	CASSFQRGGTDTQYF
TRBD2	TRBV12-3/TRBV12-4	TRBJ2-1	once	TGTGCCAGCAGTTTTTCGGCTAGCGGGGGAAATGAGCAGTTCTTC	CASSFSASGGNEQFF
TRBD2	TRBV20-1	TRBJ2-5	NA	TGCAGTGCTAGAATTGGACTAGCGGGGGGGGAGACCCAGTACTTC	CSARIGLAGGETQYF
NA	TRBV4-3	TRBJ1-1	NA	TGCGCCAGCAGCCAAGATAGGGGTCCCAACACTGAAGCTTTCTTT	CASSQDRGPNTEAFF
TRBD2	TRBV2	TRBJ2-3	NA	TGTGCCAGCAAGGCCCAGACTAGCGGGACAGATACGCAGTATTTT	CASKAQTSGTDTQYF
TRBD2	TRBV4-3	TRBJ2-3	NA	TGCGCCAGCAGCCAGTCGGGGGGGCGCCGAGATACGCAGTATTTT	CASSQSGGRRDTQYF
NA	TRBV20-1	TRBJ2-1	NA	TGCAGTGCCCTACAGGGAGACTCCTACAATGAGCAGTTCTTC	CSALQGDSYNEQFF